These 13 T cell receptor beta chains came from one sample sequenced in a study of cytomegalovirus exposure and HLA in healthy donors. Use of 60 Vbeta and 13 Jbeta primers characterized the PCR. Here immunoSEQ multiplex PCR was the method, and the copy in TCRdb shows in-frame clones only, minus some. Seen here are around 180,000 clones, 80% observed once, and the top ten hold about 1.1%. The sample consisted of PBMCs. These receptors originate from a woman in her forties in good health and CMV-seronegative.

The chain couples TRBV7-2 to TRBJ1-5; no clear D gene. The CDR3 totals 16 residues. Trimming left V 4 bases short and J 2 bases short, with 15 bases between. CDR1 SGHTA and CDR2 FQGNSA come from the germline V gene. As DNA, the CDR3 is TGTGCCAGCAGCTCCAGACACGTACGAGGCAATCAGCCCCAGCATTTT. The encoded protein is CASSSRHVRGNQPQHF. The full variable domain, with the rest looked up from reference TRBV7-2 and TRBJ1-5, is GAGVSQSPSNKVTEKGKDVELRCDPISGHTALYWYRQSLGQGLEFLIYFQGNSAPDKSGLPSDRFSAERTGGSVSTLTIQRTQQEDSAVYLCASSSRHVRGNQPQHFGDGTRLSIL.

The chain links TRBV2 to TRBJ1-2; D gene ambiguous. With 6 bases removed from V and 0 bases from J, the gap between germline ends came to 8 bases. The V gene's germline CDR1 is SNHLY and CDR2 FYNNEI. CDR3 size: 13 residues. CDR3 nucleotides: TGTGCCAGCAGCAACACAGCTAACTATGGCTACACCTTC. This encodes CASSNTANYGYTF.

The chain joins TRBV21-1 to TRBJ2-3; TRBD1 is the table's D call, not checked against the DNA. TRBV21-1 is noted as a pseudogene. The CDR3 is 16 amino acids. CDR3 sequence reads: CASSKDTGYLTDTQYF. The CDR3 nucleotides read TGTGCCAGCAGCAAAGATACAGGGTATCTCACAGATACGCAGTATTTT.

In its sample, this clone was seen a few times. This sequence joins TRBV2 and TRBJ2-7; maybe TRBD1 (6 bases). The CDR3 runs 14 residues. Germline assignment: CDR1 SNHLY and CDR2 FYNNEI. Trimming removed 10 bases at V and 1 base at J, with 17 bases between. The CDR3: CATWDKRSSYEQYF. CDR3 coding DNA: TGTGCCACCTGGGACAAGCGGAGTTCCTACGAGCAGTACTTC.

The V gene is TRBV7-2, the J gene TRBJ2-7; 9 bases align to TRBD2. Germline V gene lookup returns CDR1 SGHTA and CDR2 FQGNSA. The CDR3 is made up of 15 amino acids. Trimming removed 1 base from V and 4 bases from J; junction bases left unmatched: 5. CDR3 DNA sequence: TGTGCCAGCAGCTTAGGGGGGACTAGCTTATACGAGCAGTACTTC. This codes for CASSLGGTSLYEQYF.

The chain employs TRBV5-4 and TRBJ2-7; a weak D match, TRBD2 (7 bases). Germline V gene lookup returns CDR1 SGHNT and CDR2 YYREEE (reference sequence). V shed 7 bases and J shed 3 bases, with 20 bases lying between them. The CDR3 is 15 amino acids. The CDR3 is CASSMGAGALYEQYF. Written as DNA, the CDR3 is TGTGCCAGCTCGATGGGGGCGGGAGCCCTCTACGAGCAGTACTTC.

V gene TRBV7-3 combines with J gene TRBJ2-1; D gene uncertain. CDR3 length: 16 residues. Germline values: CDR1 SGHTA, CDR2 FQGTGA. Trimming removed 1 base at V and 2 bases at J, with 12 bases between. The chain's CDR3 is CASSLSPATAYNEQFF. CDR3 DNA sequence: TGTGCCAGCAGCTTAAGTCCCGCAACTGCCTACAATGAGCAGTTCTTC. Based on the CDR3 plus reference TRBV7-3 and TRBJ2-1, the full variable domain is GAGVSQTPSNKVTEKGKYVELRCDPISGHTALYWYRQSLGQGPEFLIYFQGTGAADDSGLPNDRFFAVRPEGSVSTLKIQRTERGDSAVYLCASSLSPATAYNEQFFGPGTRLTVL.

The chain carries TRBV14 and TRBJ1-1, with 8 bases matching TRBD1. The CDR3 has 16 amino acids. V lost 2 bases and J lost 0; bases outside the gene matches: 5. Germline V lookup: CDR1 SGHDN, CDR2 FVKESK. Here the CDR3 DNA reads TGTGCCAGCAGCCAACTACAGGGGGTCCTGAACACTGAAGCTTTCTTT. Translated: CASSQLQGVLNTEAFF.

The chain couples TRBV6-5 to TRBJ1-2; 7 nucleotides line up with TRBD1. This CDR3 is built from 14 residues. CDR1 MNHEY and CDR2 SVGAGI come from the germline V gene. V was clipped by 2 bases and J by 6 bases; unmatched bases: 6. The CDR3 coding sequence is TGTGCCAGCAGTTACCTGGTCCAGGGGGATGGCTACACCTTC. This codes for CASSYLVQGDGYTF.

This clone was observed a handful of times. The chain joins TRBV5-1 to TRBJ1-1; TRBD1 is a possible D gene (5 bases). Between the trimmed V and J ends, which lost 4 bases and 10 bases, there was a span of 17 bases. CDR3 length: 13 amino acids. CDR1 is SGHRS and CDR2 is YFSETQ in the germline V gene. The CDR3 loop reads CASSSGPSGVAFF. CDR3 DNA sequence: TGCGCCAGCAGCAGCGGACCTTCGGGGGTAGCTTTCTTT.

The chain recombines TRBV7-8 with TRBJ2-7; TRBD2 matches 11 bases. The CDR3 runs to 15 residues. V lost 3 bases, J lost 6 bases, and 7 bases stayed unmatched. Germline CDR1 is SGHVS and CDR2 is FQNEAQ. CDR3: CASSFSGRASGEQYV. DNA for the CDR3: TGTGCCAGCAGCTTTAGCGGGAGGGCGTCCGGCGAGCAGTACGTC.

The chain carries TRBV28 and TRBJ1-2, with 10 bases matching TRBD1. CDR1 is MDHEN, CDR2 SYDVKM, per germline. This CDR3 spans 13 amino acids. Trimming removed 4 bases from V and 9 bases from J; junction bases left unmatched: 5. The CDR3 loop reads CASSWDRGLSYTF. CDR3 in DNA: TGTGCCAGCAGTTGGGACAGGGGTCTGAGCTACACCTTC.

The V gene is TRBV7-9, the J gene TRBJ2-5; 7 nucleotides line up with TRBD2. This CDR3 comprises 14 residues. With 0 bases clipped from V and 5 bases from J, the junction kept 3 bases outside the gene matches. The germline V gene has CDR1 SEHNR and CDR2 FQNEAQ (reference sequence). The CDR3 loop reads CASSLALGGETQYF. The CDR3 DNA sequence: TGTGCCAGCAGCTTAGCGCTGGGAGGGGAGACCCAGTACTTC. The full variable domain, rest sourced from reference TRBV7-9 and TRBJ2-5, is DTGVSQNPRHKITKRGQNVTFRCDPISEHNRLYWYRQTLGQGPEFLTYFQNEAQLEKSRLLSDRFSAERPKGSFSTLEIQRTEQGDSAMYLCASSLALGGETQYFGPGTRLLVL.